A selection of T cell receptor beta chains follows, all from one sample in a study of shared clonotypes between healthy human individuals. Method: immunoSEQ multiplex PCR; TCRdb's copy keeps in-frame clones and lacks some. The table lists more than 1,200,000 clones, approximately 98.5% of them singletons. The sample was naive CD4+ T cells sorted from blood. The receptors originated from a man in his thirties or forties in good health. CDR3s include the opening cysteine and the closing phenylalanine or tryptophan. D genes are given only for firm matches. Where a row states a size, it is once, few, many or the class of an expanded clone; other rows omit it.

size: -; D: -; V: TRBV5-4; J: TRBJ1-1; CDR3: CASSLGSKAAFF; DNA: TGTGCCAGCAGCTTGGGATCTAAGGCCGCTTTCTTT
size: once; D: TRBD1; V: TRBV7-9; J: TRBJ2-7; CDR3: CASSSGTGGYEQYF; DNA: TGTGCCAGCAGCTCCGGGACAGGGGGATACGAGCAGTACTTC
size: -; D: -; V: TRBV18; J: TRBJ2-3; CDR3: CASSPRDSTDTQYF; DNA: TGTGCCAGCTCACCTCGCGACAGCACAGATACGCAGTATTTT
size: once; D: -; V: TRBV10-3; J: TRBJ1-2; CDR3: CAISESRGDYGYTF; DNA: TGTGCCATCAGTGAGTCTCGGGGCGACTATGGCTACACCTTC
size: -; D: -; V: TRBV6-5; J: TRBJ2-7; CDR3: CASSTSPYEQYF; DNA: TGTGCCAGCAGCACTAGCCCCTACGAGCAGTACTTC
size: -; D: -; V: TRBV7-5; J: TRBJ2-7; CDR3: CVRNSHAYEQYF; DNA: TGTGTCAGAAATTCCCATGCCTACGAGCAGTACTTC
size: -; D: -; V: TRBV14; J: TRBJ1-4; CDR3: CASSRGQLNEKLFF; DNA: TGTGCCAGCAGCCGAGGACAGCTAAATGAAAAACTGTTTTTT
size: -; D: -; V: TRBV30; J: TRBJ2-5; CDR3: CAWSVLTGIYETQYF; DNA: TGTGCCTGGAGTGTACTAACAGGGATCTACGAGACCCAGTACTTC
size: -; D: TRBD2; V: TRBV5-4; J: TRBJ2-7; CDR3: CASSRLAGGPYEQYF; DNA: TGTGCCAGCAGCCGACTAGCGGGAGGCCCCTACGAGCAGTACTTC
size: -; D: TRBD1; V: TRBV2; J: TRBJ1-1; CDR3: CASSAFPGQANTEAFF; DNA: TGTGCCAGCAGTGCCTTTCCGGGACAGGCGAACACTGAAGCTTTCTTT
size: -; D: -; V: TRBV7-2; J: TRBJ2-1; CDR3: CASSLDGLDHNEQFF; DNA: TGTGCCAGCAGCTTAGACGGTCTCGACCACAATGAGCAGTTCTTC
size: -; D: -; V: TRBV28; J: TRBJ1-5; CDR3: CASSPNYSNQPQHF; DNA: TGTGCCAGCAGTCCTAACTATAGCAATCAGCCCCAGCATTTT
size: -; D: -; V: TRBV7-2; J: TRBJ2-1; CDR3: CASSSAKGPPYNEQFF; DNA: TGTGCCAGCAGCTCCGCCAAGGGACCACCTTACAATGAGCAGTTCTTC
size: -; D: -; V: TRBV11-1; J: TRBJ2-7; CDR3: CASSPSSYEQYF; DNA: TGTGCCAGCAGCCCTAGCTCCTACGAGCAGTACTTC
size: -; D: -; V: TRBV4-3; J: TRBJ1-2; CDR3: CASSQDRGAGYGYTF; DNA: TGCGCCAGCAGCCAAGATCGAGGGGCGGGCTATGGCTACACCTTC
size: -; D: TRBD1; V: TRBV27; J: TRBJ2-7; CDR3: CASSPTGTGVAVLYYEQYF; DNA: TGTGCCAGCAGTCCGACCGGGACAGGGGTTGCGGTTCTTTACTACGAGCAGTACTTC
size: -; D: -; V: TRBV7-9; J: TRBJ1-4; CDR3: CASSLVLDSDEKLFF; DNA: TGTGCCAGCAGCTTAGTTCTGGACAGTGATGAAAAACTGTTTTTT
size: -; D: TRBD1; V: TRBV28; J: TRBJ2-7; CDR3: CAVEQGQGYEQYF; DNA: TGTGCAGTCGAGCAGGGACAGGGATACGAGCAGTACTTC